A selection of T cell receptor beta chains follows, all from one sample in a study of vaccination effects on CD4 cells after COVID-19. The data were produced by immunoSEQ multiplex PCR, yet TCRdb's version contains in-frame clones alone and is incomplete. Among roughly 26,000 clones, about 84% were seen once, and the ten largest hold 15% to 20%. These receptors have no identified antigens. Sequenced material: CD4+ T cells from PBMCs cultured with HCoV-NL63 spike peptides, taken before COVID-19 vaccination. The receptors derive from a human donor who had a prior SARS-CoV-2 infection. Each CDR3 is given with its conserved first and last residue.

TRBV6-1	TRBJ1-1	CASSGTGGTEAFF
TRBV5-4	TRBJ1-3	CASSLLVGPGAGNTIYF
TRBV18	TRBJ2-5	CASSQGRETQYF
TRBV9	TRBJ1-3	CASSPNIQPGLNTIYF
TRBV6-6	TRBJ2-7	CASSYRSSPYEQYF
TRBV19	TRBJ2-7	CASSMGGSSYEQYF
TRBV3-1/TRBV3-2	TRBJ1-1	CASSNIAGTNTEAFF
TRBV11-3	TRBJ2-2	CASSLLDTGELFF
TRBV7-2	TRBJ1-2	CASSLAAGDYGYTF
TRBV5-4	TRBJ1-5	CASSTSPGSGQPQHF
TRBV6-6	TRBJ2-5	CASGLRVDQETQYF
TRBV5-5	TRBJ1-4	CASRRDRTNEKLFF
TRBV4-2	TRBJ2-3	CASSWTSTDTQYF
TRBV6-5	TRBJ1-3	CASSYRGPTGNTIYF